This T cell receptor (beta chain) derives from a study of CD8+CD57+ T cells in acquired aplastic anemia. V was cut by 3 bases and J by 2 bases, with 14 bases left in between. The CDR3 covers 15 residues. Germline CDR1 and CDR2: DFQATT and SNEGSKA (reference sequence). Patients picked for sequencing had shown CD8+CD57+ cell expansion detected by flow cytometry. The use of genomic DNA as template underpinned the TCR beta VDJ and CDR3 profiling. TCRdb re-called the reads through MiXCR, storing one row per CDR3 protein. Of over 150,000 distinct CDR3 sequences listed, about three fifths are singletons. Specimen: sorted CD4+, CD8+, or CD8+CD57+ T cells (not recorded which) from PBMCs. This TCR was recovered from a human donor with aplastic anemia. This chain links TRBV20-1 with TRBJ1-3; D might be TRBD1 (5 bases). The CDR3 sequence: CSARVGGEAGNTIYF. CDR3 nucleotides: TGCAGTGCTAGGGTCGGGGGGGAGGCTGGAAACACCATATATTTT.